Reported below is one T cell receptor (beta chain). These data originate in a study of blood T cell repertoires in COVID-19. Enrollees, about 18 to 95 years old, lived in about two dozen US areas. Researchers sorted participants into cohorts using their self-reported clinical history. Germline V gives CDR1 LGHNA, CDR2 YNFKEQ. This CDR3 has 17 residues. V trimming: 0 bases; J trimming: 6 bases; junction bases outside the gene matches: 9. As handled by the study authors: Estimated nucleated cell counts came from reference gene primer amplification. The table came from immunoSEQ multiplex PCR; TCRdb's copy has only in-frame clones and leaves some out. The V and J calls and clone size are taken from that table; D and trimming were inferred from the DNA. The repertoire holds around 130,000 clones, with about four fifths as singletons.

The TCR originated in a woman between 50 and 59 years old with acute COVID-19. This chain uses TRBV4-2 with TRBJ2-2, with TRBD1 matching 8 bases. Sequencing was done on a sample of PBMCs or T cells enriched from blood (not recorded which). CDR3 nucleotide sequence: TGTGCCAGCAGCCAAGAAGGCGACAGGGGTTACGCCGGGGAGCTGTTTTTT. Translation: CASSQEGDRGYAGELFF.